These 20 T cell receptor beta chains were sequenced from one sample in a study of human T cells and chemical hapten exposure (dated by TCRdb to about 2021). Per the publication, the time point label means: patch test 1, 2 weeks after DPC sensitization. The treatment or condition label, as the study defines it: therapeutic diphenylcyclopropenone sensitization with weekly scalp DPC. The library was prepared using RACE. The instrument given in TCRdb is NextSeq 500. The public reads were reanalyzed by TCRdb: fastp trimming at Q25, MiXCR alignment, in-frame beta chains only. Each CDR3 protein gets just one entry, which takes the most common genes and DNA from the rows behind it. This sample gives around 76,000 distinct CDR3 sequences in total; about 12% of them show up just once. In total, the top ten clones hold 3.5% of the sample. Source: whole blood, taken in connection with sensitization to the hapten diphenylcyclopropenone (DPC). The source of these receptors is an older woman with alopecia areata. Some clones in this sample may be carry-over from other donors' samples.

V and J are TRBV9 and TRBJ1-1; D unresolved. This CDR3 has 15 residues. Germline V gives CDR1 SGDLS, CDR2 YYNGEE. Trimming stripped 1 base from V and 4 bases from J, with 14 bases between. CDR3 nucleotides: TGTGCCAGCAGCGTATCGTCTGTAGGGTCCACTGAAGCTTTCTTT. This translates into CASSVSSVGSTEAFF.

This clonotype turned up a few times. This chain connects TRBV25-1 to TRBJ2-1; D gene unclear. With 3 bases removed from V and 5 bases from J, the gap between germline ends came to 20 bases. CDR3 length equals 17 residues. Germline V gives CDR1 MGHDK, CDR2 SYGVNS. Here the CDR3 DNA reads TGTGCCAGCAGTGACCCCCCGAGTCAGAGATCTCACAATGAGCAGTTCTTC. Translated: CASSDPPSQRSHNEQFF. Supplemented by reference TRBV25-1 and TRBJ2-1, the full variable domain reads EADIYQTPRYLVIGTGKKITLECSQTMGHDKMYWYQQDPGMELHLIHYSYGVNSTEKGDLSSESTVSRIRTEHFPLTLESARPSHTSQYLCASSDPPSQRSHNEQFFGPGTRLTVL.

This clonotype was detected many times. The rearrangement joins TRBV5-4 to TRBJ2-5; 7 positions match TRBD2. V trimming: 4 bases; J trimming: 1 base; junction bases outside the gene matches: 4. CDR1 is SGHNT, CDR2 YYREEE, per germline (reference sequence). The CDR3 is 14 residues long. This CDR3 reads CASSQTGGQETQYF. The CDR3 DNA is TGTGCCAGCAGCCAGACGGGGGGCCAAGAGACCCAGTACTTC.

This clonotype was seen only a few times. The chain is built from TRBV12-3 or TRBV12-4 and TRBJ1-4; 7 bases fit TRBD1. The CDR3 length is 15 residues. The J segment lost 4 bases and the V segment lost 6 bases, leaving 8 bases of the junction unmatched. The CDR3 sequence: CASSSQGEVNEKLFF. CDR3 nucleotide sequence: TGTGCCAGCAGCTCCCAGGGGGAGGTTAATGAAAAACTGTTTTTT.

V is TRBV20-1 and J is TRBJ1-1, with a weak D call TRBD1 (5 bases). CDR1 is DFQATT and CDR2 is SNEGSKA in the germline V gene (reference sequence). The CDR3 runs 14 residues. Trimming removed 5 bases from V and 2 bases from J, with 15 bases in between. CDR3 amino acids: CSAARLRGNTEAFF. CDR3 DNA sequence: TGCAGTGCTGCCCGCCTTAGGGGAAACACTGAAGCTTTCTTT.

This clonotype was observed at least ten times. The chain is built from TRBV6-1 and TRBJ2-5, with D uncertain. V lost 8 bases to trimming and J lost 0 bases, with 16 bases between them. This CDR3 region has 15 residues. From germline, CDR1 is MNHNS and CDR2 SASEGT. CDR3 amino acids: CASESQSTYQETQYF. In DNA, the CDR3 is TGTGCCAGCGAGTCACAATCTACGTACCAAGAGACCCAGTACTTC.

This clonotype has ten or more counts. The V gene is TRBV23-1, the J gene TRBJ1-2; possible D gene TRBD1, 6 bases. TRBV23-1 is placed among ORFs of uncertain function. The CDR3 is 11 amino acids. V shed 7 bases and J shed 8 bases, with 11 bases lying between them. The CDR3 loop is CASTQGCGYTF. The CDR3 nucleotides are TGCGCCAGCACCCAGGGGTGCGGCTACACCTTC.

In its sample, this clonotype was seen many times. The chain uses TRBV2 and TRBJ1-3, with D uncertain. Germline CDR1 is SNHLY and CDR2 is FYNNEI. This CDR3 is 14 amino acids long. Trimming took 3 bases from V and 4 from J, leaving 10 bases between them. The CDR3 loop reads CASSETSRGNTIYF. CDR3 nucleotide sequence: TGTGCCAGCAGTGAGACGAGCCGAGGAAACACCATATATTTT.

The rearrangement uses TRBV7-9 and TRBJ1-2; 7 positions agree with TRBD1. Germline CDR1 reads SEHNR; CDR2 reads FQNEAQ (reference sequence). The CDR3 runs to 14 residues. J lost 2 bases, V lost 4 bases, and 4 bases had no gene match. The CDR3 protein is CASSSKDRNYGYTF. The CDR3, as DNA: TGTGCCAGCAGCTCGAAGGACAGGAACTATGGCTACACCTTC.

The chain has TRBV11-2 and TRBJ1-2; TRBD1 aligns across 10 bases. Germline V CDR1 and CDR2: SGHAT, FQNNGV. After removal of 1 base from V and 4 bases from J, the junction contained 18 bases not matched to a gene. The CDR3 is 20 amino acids. Here the CDR3 reads CASSLALFRQGANMGYGYTF. In DNA form, the CDR3 reads TGTGCCAGCAGCTTAGCATTGTTTCGACAGGGGGCCAATATGGGCTATGGCTACACCTTC.

This clonotype came up many times. CDR3 residues: CSAAPGTTNEKLFF. Here the CDR3 DNA reads TGCAGCGCCGCGCCCGGGACAACTAATGAAAAACTGTTTTTT. This chain joins TRBV29-1 and TRBJ1-4; D is unresolved. The germline gives CDR1 SQVTM, CDR2 ANQGSEA. This CDR3 is built from 14 residues. V lost 7 bases to trimming and J lost 0 bases, with 12 bases between them.

This clonotype was observed many times. J is TRBJ1-1 and V is TRBV30; possibly TRBD1 for D (6 bases). Germline assignment: CDR1 GTSNPN and CDR2 SVGIG (reference sequence). This CDR3 is built from 13 residues. V gave up 0 bases and J gave up 3 bases, with 8 bases separating them. The CDR3 is CAWSVQGHTEAFF. In nucleotides, the CDR3 is TGTGCCTGGAGTGTCCAGGGGCACACTGAAGCTTTCTTT.

J is TRBJ1-1 and V is TRBV10-3, with D possibly TRBD1 on 5 matching bases. CDR1 ENHRY and CDR2 SYGVKD come from the germline V gene. Trimming pared 0 bases from V and 1 base from J, leaving 9 bases between. The CDR3 sequence is 15 residues long. The CDR3 loop is CAISESAGRNTEAFF. Here the CDR3 DNA reads TGTGCCATCAGTGAGTCCGCAGGGAGGAACACTGAAGCTTTCTTT.

The table lists this clonotype with many counts. V is TRBV12-3 or TRBV12-4 and J is TRBJ2-7; D is undetermined. Trimming pared 3 bases from V and 4 bases from J, leaving 13 bases between. This CDR3 is built from 14 residues. CDR3 sequence: CASSLDGPEYEQYF. The CDR3 nucleotides read TGTGCCAGCAGTTTGGATGGGCCTGAATACGAGCAGTACTTC.

The gene calls are TRBV3-1 and TRBJ1-1; D remains unclear. Germline V lookup: CDR1 LGHDT, CDR2 YNNKEL (reference sequence). The CDR3 contains 13 residues. V was pared by 6 bases and J by 1 base, with 9 bases between. CDR3 in amino acids: CASRRSGNTEAFF. The CDR3 DNA sequence: TGTGCCAGCAGGAGGTCAGGGAACACTGAAGCTTTCTTT.

Points on this clonotype: It may be a read error: a sequence one base away is much more abundant. The J gene is TRBJ2-2, the V gene TRBV5-1, with D possibly TRBD2 on 5 matching bases. Trimming removed 4 bases at V and 6 bases at J, with 16 bases between. The CDR3 has 15 residues. Per the germline V gene, CDR1 is SGHRS and CDR2 is YFSETQ. This CDR3 reads CASSMSLPGAGELFF. CDR3 coding DNA: TGCGCCAGCAGCATGAGCCTTCCCGGGGCCGGGGAGCTGTTTTTT. The whole variable domain, filled in from reference TRBV5-1 and TRBJ2-2, reads KAGVTQTPRYLIKTRGQQVTLSCSPISGHRSVSWYQQTPGQGLQFLFEYFSETQRNKGNFPGRFSGRQFSNSRSEMNVSTLELGDSALYLCASSMSLPGAGELFFGEGSRLTVL.

On this clonotype itself: Being one base from a much bigger clone, this may be a read error. This sequence joins TRBV7-9 and TRBJ1-1; D is undetermined. The germline gives CDR1 SEHNR, CDR2 FQNEAQ (reference sequence). V was clipped by 3 bases and J by 2 bases, with 13 bases between them. The CDR3 contains 15 residues. In nucleotides, the CDR3 is TGTGCCAGCAGCTTTAGTGTCCTGGGTAACACTGAAGCTTTCTTT. Translation gives CASSFSVLGNTEAFF.

This clonotype showed up many times. The CDR3 region has the DNA TGTGCCAGCAGACCAACAGGGGGCTCTAATGAAAAACTGTTTTTT. It specifies CASRPTGGSNEKLFF. J is TRBJ1-4 and V is TRBV28, with 9 positions matching TRBD1. The J segment lost 3 bases and the V segment lost 6 bases, leaving 5 bases of the junction unmatched. Germline CDR1 reads MDHEN; CDR2 reads SYDVKM. The CDR3 is 15 residues long.

The J gene is TRBJ1-5, the V gene TRBV7-8; weak D call: TRBD1 (5 bases). The germline V and J ends were trimmed by 5 bases and 4 bases, with 15 bases remaining between them. The CDR3 loop spans 15 amino acids. Germline lookup yields CDR1 SGHVS and CDR2 FQNEAQ. For the CDR3, the DNA is TGTGCCAGCAGCGGCGGGGACCCCCAAAATCAGCCCCAGCATTTT. Residues: CASSGGDPQNQPQHF.

CDR3 DNA: TGTGCCAGTAGTAGACAGGGGATCATGGAGACCCAGTACTTC. Amino acids: CASSRQGIMETQYF. The chain employs TRBV19 and TRBJ2-5; 8 positions agree with TRBD1. Germline CDR1 LNHDA, CDR2 SQIVND (reference sequence). V shed 4 bases and J 5 bases; nucleotides not matched to a gene: 6. CDR3 size: 14 residues.